This T cell receptor (beta chain) was recorded in a study of T-cell reconstitution after alpha-beta-depleted transplantation in children. The CDR3 contains 16 residues. Trimming stripped 5 bases from V and 8 bases from J, with 24 bases between. In germline, CDR1 is SGHTA, CDR2 FQGNSA. Unique molecular identifiers tagged the TCRbeta library. Each CDR3 protein is one row after TCRdb ran MiXCR on the PCR reads. The top ten hold approximately 14% of the sample, which has 70,000 to 100,000 distinct CDR3 sequences, 10% to 15% seen once. This clonotype was seen repeatedly, ten times or more. The sequence derives from a human donor who donated a stem cell graft to a child with inherited bone marrow failure. Here the sequenced sample was PBMCs from the stem cell graft donor, taken from the stem cell graft. The V gene is TRBV7-2, the J gene TRBJ1-2, with D tentatively TRBD1 (6 bases). The CDR3 coding sequence is TGTGCCAGCAGCCCCAGACCCCAGGGGCAACAGAAGGGCTACACCTTC. Translation: CASSPRPQGQQKGYTF.